Detailed here is one T cell receptor (beta chain). The data derive from a study of blood T cell repertoires in COVID-19. Study-wide context: Sources were T cells, B-cell-depleted T cells, or PBMCs; the material itself was cDNA or gDNA.

CDR3 length: 11 residues. Between the trimmed V and J ends, which lost 0 bases and 7 bases, there was a span of 6 bases. Germline loops: CDR1 DFQATT, CDR2 SNEGSKA (reference sequence). The assay was immunoSEQ multiplex PCR, and TCRdb's table has in-frame clones only and misses some. The data contain 90,000 to 150,000 clones, approximately 81% of them singletons. This clonotype was sampled from an elderly woman with acute or convalescent COVID-19. The rearrangement uses TRBV20-1 and TRBJ2-5; no definite D call. Sequencing was performed on peripheral blood. Here the CDR3 DNA reads TGCAGTGCTAGAGACCCCTTGACCCAGTACTTC. It is translated as CSARDPLTQYF.